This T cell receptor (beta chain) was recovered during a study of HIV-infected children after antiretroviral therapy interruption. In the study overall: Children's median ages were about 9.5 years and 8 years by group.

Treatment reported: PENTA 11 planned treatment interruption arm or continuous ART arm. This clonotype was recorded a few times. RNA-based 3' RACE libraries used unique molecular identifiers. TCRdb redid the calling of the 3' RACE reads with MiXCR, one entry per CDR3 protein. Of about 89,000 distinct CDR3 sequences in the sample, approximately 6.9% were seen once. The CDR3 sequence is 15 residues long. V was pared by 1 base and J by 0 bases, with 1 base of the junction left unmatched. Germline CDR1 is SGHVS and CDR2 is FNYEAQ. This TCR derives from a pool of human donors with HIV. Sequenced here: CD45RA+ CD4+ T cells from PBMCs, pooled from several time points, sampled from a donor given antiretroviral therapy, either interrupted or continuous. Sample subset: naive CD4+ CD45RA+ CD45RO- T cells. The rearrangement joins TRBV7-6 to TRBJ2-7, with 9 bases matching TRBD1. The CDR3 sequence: CASSLGTGDSYEQYF. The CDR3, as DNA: TGTGCCAGCAGCTTAGGGACAGGGGACTCCTACGAGCAGTACTTC.